The 18 T cell receptor beta chains listed next were all sequenced from one sample in a study of shared clonotypes between healthy human individuals. Positive CCR7 selection of CD45RO-negative cells yielded the naive CD8 cells, and terminally differentiated effector memory CD45RA+ cells were excluded. The method was immunoSEQ multiplex PCR; TCRdb's version includes in-frame clones alone and lacks a portion of them. Counted here are approximately 1.9 million clones, roughly 95% occurring once; the ten biggest clones make up approximately 1.6%. Sequences were obtained from naive CD8+ T cells from PBMCs. These receptors all stem from a man younger than 35 in good health. Some clones in this sample may be carry-over from other donors' samples.

The chain couples TRBV12-5 to TRBJ2-3; unclear D gene. The CDR3 spans 15 residues. The V and J ends lost 3 bases and 0 bases respectively, with 10 bases between them. Germline values: CDR1 LGHNT, CDR2 FRNRAP. CDR3: CASGFGVLSTDTQYF. The CDR3 DNA reads as TGTGCTAGTGGTTTTGGAGTGCTTAGCACAGATACGCAGTATTTT.

The CDR3, as DNA: TGCGCCAGCAGCCCACTAGCGGGACCGCGGGATGAGCAGTTCTTC. It yields the protein CASSPLAGPRDEQFF. The J gene is TRBJ2-1, the V gene TRBV4-3; 10 nucleotides agree with TRBD2. This CDR3 spans 15 amino acids. The germline V gene encodes CDR1 LGHNA and CDR2 YSLEER. The J segment lost 8 bases and the V segment lost 4 bases, leaving 8 bases of the junction unmatched.

J is TRBJ2-4 and V is TRBV4-1, with a weak D call TRBD2 (5 bases). Looked up from germline, CDR1 is MGHRA and CDR2 is YSYEKL. Between the trimmed V and J ends, which lost 4 bases and 4 bases, there was a span of 11 bases. The CDR3 extends over 14 amino acids. In DNA, the CDR3 is TGCGCCAGCAGCCCTGAGACTAAGAAAAACATTCAGTACTTC. This translates into CASSPETKKNIQYF.

This clone was detected only once. The V and J genes are TRBV6-5 and TRBJ2-3; TRBD2 is a possible D gene (6 bases). This CDR3 has 16 amino acids. Germline V CDR1 and CDR2: MNHEY, SVGAGI. Trimming pared 2 bases from V and 1 base from J, leaving 13 bases between. CDR3 protein: CASSYIAGLGTDTQYF. The CDR3 DNA follows: TGTGCCAGCAGTTACATCGCGGGGTTAGGCACAGATACGCAGTATTTT.

As for this clone: At the DNA level, this CDR3 is encoded by other sequences in the same sample as well. The chain employs TRBV19 and TRBJ2-7; possibly TRBD1 or TRBD2 for D (6 bases each). CDR3 length equals 14 residues. The V gene's germline CDR1 is LNHDA and CDR2 SQIVND (reference sequence). Trimming cost V 6 bases and J 4 bases, with 16 bases left between them. The CDR3 sequence: CASSTFGGPYEQYF. CDR3 sequence (DNA): TGTGCCAGTAGCACGTTCGGGGGCCCTTACGAGCAGTACTTC.

This clone was counted between two and nine times. Other DNA sequences in the same sample also yield this CDR3. The chain links TRBV30 to TRBJ1-1; TRBD1 matches at 9 bases. CDR3 length equals 13 residues. Per the germline V gene, CDR1 is GTSNPN and CDR2 is SVGIG (reference sequence). Trimming removed 2 bases from V and 4 bases from J; junction bases left unmatched: 2. CDR3 sequence: CAWSPTGGTEAFF. DNA for the CDR3: TGTGCCTGGAGTCCGACAGGGGGCACTGAAGCTTTCTTT.

This sequence joins TRBV2 and TRBJ1-2, with a weak D call TRBD1 (5 bases). Between the trimmed V and J ends, which lost 6 bases and 6 bases, there was a span of 17 bases. The CDR3 length is 14 residues. Germline loops: CDR1 SNHLY, CDR2 FYNNEI. CDR3 in DNA: TGTGCCAGCAGCGAAAAGCCAGGGAGGGATGGCTACACCTTC. Protein: CASSEKPGRDGYTF.

The chain uses TRBV7-9 and TRBJ1-1; D unclear. Trimming shortened V by 2 bases and J by 2 bases, and 18 bases separated the two germline ends. The V gene's germline CDR1 is SEHNR and CDR2 FQNEAQ (reference sequence). The CDR3 has 17 amino acids. The CDR3 DNA sequence: TGTGCCAGCAGCTTAATTCGCCGGGAAGGGAGAAACACTGAAGCTTTCTTT. Translated, it gives CASSLIRREGRNTEAFF.

The CDR3 region is CASSYEGLTGTDTQYF. CDR3 nucleotide sequence: TGTGCCAGCAGCTACGAAGGGTTAACCGGCACAGATACGCAGTATTTT. V gene TRBV13 combines with J gene TRBJ2-3; no definite D call. Looked up from germline, CDR1 is PRHDT and CDR2 is FYEKMQ (reference sequence). This CDR3 has 16 residues. V lost 4 bases to trimming and J lost 1 base, with 15 bases between them.

J is TRBJ2-5 and V is TRBV27; no clear D. With 3 bases removed from V and 5 bases from J, the gap between germline ends came to 10 bases. The CDR3 contains 13 residues. CDR1 is MNHEY, CDR2 SMNVEV, per germline (reference sequence). The CDR3 DNA sequence: TGTGCCAGCAGTTTTACCCTTTGGGAGACCCAGTACTTC. Protein product: CASSFTLWETQYF.

This chain uses TRBV30 with TRBJ2-5; D remains unclear. The closer fit of TRBJ2-7 to the DNA end suggests the J call may be wrong. This CDR3 has 16 residues. Germline-derived CDR1 and CDR2 are GTSNPN and SVGIG (reference sequence). This CDR3 is CAWSVPEKHSSYEQYF. DNA of the CDR3: TGTGCCTGGAGTGTACCCGAGAAACACAGCTCCTACGAGCAGTACTTC.

The rearrangement links TRBV4-3 to TRBJ1-4; 8 positions agree with TRBD1. Germline lookup yields CDR1 LGHNA and CDR2 YSLEER. J lost 5 bases, V lost 2 bases, and 4 bases had no gene match. This CDR3 contains 15 residues. CDR3 DNA: TGCGCCAGCAGCCAAACAGGGGGGATAAATGAAAAACTGTTTTTT. Its protein product is CASSQTGGINEKLFF.

The chain couples TRBV15 to TRBJ2-3, with TRBD2 matching 7 bases. The CDR3 totals 17 residues. Germline V gene sequence: CDR1 LNHNV, CDR2 YYDKDF (reference sequence). V was pared by 0 bases and J by 4 bases, with 10 bases of the junction left unmatched. As DNA, the CDR3 is TGTGCCACCAGCAGAGATTACGCGGGGGAGGGATCAGATACGCAGTATTTT. Its protein is CATSRDYAGEGSDTQYF.

The gene calls are TRBV11-3 and TRBJ2-1; D might be TRBD1 (6 bases). The V gene lost 5 bases and the J gene lost 7 bases, with 21 bases spanning the gap. The CDR3 spans 16 residues. Germline values: CDR1 SGHNT, CDR2 YENEEA. The CDR3 coding sequence is TGTGCCAGCAGCACACGGGACAAGGGAGACGGTAATGAGCAGTTCTTC. Translated: CASSTRDKGDGNEQFF.

The chain combines TRBV5-1 with TRBJ2-6, with D hard to call. The CDR3 is 18 amino acids. Trimming pared 4 bases from V and 2 bases from J, leaving 19 bases between. CDR1 and CDR2 from the germline V gene are SGHRS and YFSETQ. This CDR3 reads CASSQIFLGKAGANVLTF. CDR3 DNA: TGCGCCAGCAGCCAGATATTCCTGGGTAAGGCTGGGGCCAACGTCCTGACTTTC.

The rearrangement joins TRBV13 to TRBJ2-7; 8 positions match TRBD2. Trimming removed 4 bases from V and 6 bases from J; junction bases left unmatched: 5. The length of the CDR3 is 13 residues. Germline loops: CDR1 PRHDT, CDR2 FYEKMQ (reference sequence). CDR3 amino acids: CASSYGRAREQYF. CDR3 nucleotides: TGTGCCAGCAGCTACGGGAGGGCCCGCGAGCAGTACTTC.

A few counts support this clone. The chain is built from TRBV9 and TRBJ1-1; no clear D gene. V was shortened by 2 bases and J by 5 bases, with 10 bases between the two germline ends. CDR1 is SGDLS, CDR2 YYNGEE, per germline. This CDR3 spans 13 amino acids. Here the CDR3 DNA reads TGTGCCAGCAGCGTCCGGTTGTGGACTGAAGCTTTCTTT. Translating gives CASSVRLWTEAFF.

The rearrangement uses TRBV6-5 and TRBJ2-1; TRBD2 matches at 7 bases. The CDR3 is 15 residues long. V was clipped by 7 bases and J by 5 bases; unmatched bases: 11. The germline gives CDR1 MNHEY, CDR2 SVGAGI. The CDR3 loop is CASTEGWGRDNEQFF. CDR3 nucleotide sequence: TGTGCCAGCACCGAAGGTTGGGGGAGGGACAATGAGCAGTTCTTC.